The present TCR beta chain was sequenced within a study of blood T cell repertoires in COVID-19. Germline-derived CDR1 and CDR2 are SNHLY and FYNNEI. After removal of 6 bases from V and 4 bases from J, the junction contained 14 bases not matched to a gene. There are 16 residues in the CDR3. Repertoires were generated with immunoSEQ multiplex PCR, while TCRdb's copy carries only in-frame clones and drops some. This table holds 100,000 or so clones, 90% to 95% found once. This clonotype originated in a woman in her forties or fifties in a cohort sampled during active COVID-19. Sequenced input: peripheral blood. V is TRBV2 and J is TRBJ1-1; the match to TRBD1 covers 7 bases. CDR3 loop: CASSLYQTGSGTEAFF. In nucleotides, the CDR3 is TGTGCCAGCAGCCTTTATCAGACAGGGTCGGGCACTGAAGCTTTCTTT. Full variable domain (outside the CDR3, taken from reference TRBV2 and TRBJ1-1): EPEVTQTPSHQVTQMGQEVILRCVPISNHLYFYWYRQILGQKVEFLVSFYNNEISEKSEIFDDQFSVERPDGSNFTLKIRSTKLEDSAMYFCASSLYQTGSGTEAFFGQGTRLTVV.